This entry lists 15 T cell receptor beta chains sequenced from one sample in a study of blood T cell repertoires in COVID-19. The repertoire was sequenced with immunoSEQ multiplex PCR; TCRdb's copy has only in-frame clones and lacks some. The table includes under 75,000 clones, almost 90% detected once. The sequenced material came from peripheral blood. All receptors derive from an elderly woman with active COVID-19.

The V and J genes are TRBV7-8 and TRBJ2-7, with no clear D. The CDR3 is 14 amino acids. Germline V CDR1 and CDR2: SGHVS, FQNEAQ. Between the trimmed V and J ends, which lost 3 bases and 4 bases, there was a span of 13 bases. The chain's CDR3 is CASSFTQPFYEQYF. For the CDR3, the DNA is TGTGCCAGCAGCTTCACACAGCCCTTTTACGAGCAGTACTTC.

This chain uses TRBV2 with TRBJ1-3; 7 bases line up with TRBD1. The CDR3 has 15 residues. Losses at the gene ends were 9 bases for V and 3 bases for J; bases not matched to a gene: 11. The germline V gene encodes CDR1 SNHLY and CDR2 FYNNEI. In nucleotides, the CDR3 is TGTGCCAGTGTCAAGGAACAGGGGAGTGGAAACACCATATATTTT. Translating gives CASVKEQGSGNTIYF. Using reference TRBV2 and TRBJ1-3 for the parts outside the CDR3, the full variable domain is EPEVTQTPSHQVTQMGQEVILRCVPISNHLYFYWYRQILGQKVEFLVSFYNNEISEKSEIFDDQFSVERPDGSNFTLKIRSTKLEDSAMYFCASVKEQGSGNTIYFGEGSWLTVV.

The V gene is TRBV18, the J gene TRBJ2-1; 8 bases map to TRBD2. Germline lookup yields CDR1 KGHSH and CDR2 LQKENI. CDR3 length: 15 amino acids. V lost 2 bases, J lost 3 bases, and 3 bases stayed unmatched. This CDR3 is CASSPAGGVYNEQFF. In DNA, the CDR3 is TGTGCCAGCTCACCAGCGGGGGGAGTCTACAATGAGCAGTTCTTC. The full variable domain, rest sourced from reference TRBV18 and TRBJ2-1, is NAGVMQNPRHLVRRRGQEARLRCSPMKGHSHVYWYRQLPEEGLKFMVYLQKENIIDESGMPKERFSAEFPKEGPSILRIQQVVRGDSAAYFCASSPAGGVYNEQFFGPGTRLTVL.

The chain uses TRBV19 and TRBJ1-5; D is unresolved. With 5 bases removed from V and 5 bases from J, the gap between germline ends came to 13 bases. Looked up from germline, CDR1 is LNHDA and CDR2 is SQIVND (reference sequence). The CDR3 spans 14 residues. The DNA of the CDR3 is TGTGCCAGTAGTTTTCAAGCCCGGGATCAGCCCCAGCATTTT. Protein: CASSFQARDQPQHF.

Note on this clone: Different DNA sequences within this sample yield the same CDR3. The chain is built from TRBV9 and TRBJ2-1; possibly TRBD2 for D (5 bases). This CDR3 region has 14 residues. CDR1 SGDLS and CDR2 YYNGEE come from the germline V gene. V shed 0 bases and J shed 4 bases, with 8 bases lying between them. The CDR3 bases are TGTGCCAGCAGCGTAGGTCTAGCTTACAATGAGCAGTTCTTC. Translating gives CASSVGLAYNEQFF.

The gene calls are TRBV5-5 and TRBJ2-3; D gene unclear. V was cut by 6 bases and J by 6 bases, with 11 bases left in between. CDR3 size: 12 residues. Germline CDR1 SGHKS, CDR2 YYEKEE (reference sequence). The CDR3 nucleotides read TGTGCCAGCAACCCACGAGCGGATACGCAGTATTTT. Amino acids: CASNPRADTQYF.

V and J are TRBV25-1 and TRBJ2-1; 8 bases fit TRBD2. The CDR3 contains 16 residues. The trim removed 1 base at V and 4 bases at J, leaving 6 bases unmatched. Germline V CDR1 and CDR2: MGHDK, SYGVNS. The CDR3 nucleotides are TGTGCCAGCAGTGAATCGGGCGGGGGGCCTTACAATGAGCAGTTCTTC. Amino acids: CASSESGGGPYNEQFF. The full variable domain, its missing parts supplied by reference TRBV25-1 and TRBJ2-1, is EADIYQTPRYLVIGTGKKITLECSQTMGHDKMYWYQQDPGMELHLIHYSYGVNSTEKGDLSSESTVSRIRTEHFPLTLESARPSHTSQYLCASSESGGGPYNEQFFGPGTRLTVL.

This sequence joins TRBV13 and TRBJ1-4; a possible D gene is TRBD1 (6 bases). Germline lookup yields CDR1 PRHDT and CDR2 FYEKMQ (reference sequence). The CDR3 totals 15 residues. V was shortened by 6 bases and J by 0 bases, with 11 bases between the two germline ends. As DNA, the CDR3 is TGTGCCAGCAGGACTCAGGGGTCAACTAATGAAAAACTGTTTTTT. It codes for CASRTQGSTNEKLFF.

CDR3 nucleotides: TGTGCCAGTAAAGTGACAGGCGGCTGGAGGACCGGGGAGCTGTTTTTT. This gives the protein CASKVTGGWRTGELFF. The rearrangement uses TRBV19 and TRBJ2-2; D perhaps matches TRBD1 (6 bases). The germline gives CDR1 LNHDA, CDR2 SQIVND (reference sequence). CDR3 length equals 16 residues. V dropped 7 bases and J dropped 5 bases, with 20 bases sitting between them.

The rearrangement links TRBV5-1 to TRBJ2-3, with 8 bases lining up with TRBD2. The V gene's germline CDR1 is SGHRS and CDR2 YFSETQ. V trimming: 7 bases; J trimming: 5 bases; junction bases outside the gene matches: 9. The CDR3 totals 14 residues. The CDR3 sequence: CASCRGGRGDTQYF. The DNA for the CDR3 is TGCGCCAGCTGCCGGGGGGGCCGGGGAGATACGCAGTATTTT.

This rearrangement joins TRBV9 to TRBJ2-5; TRBD2 is a possible D gene (7 bases). This CDR3 contains 17 residues. Trimming removed 3 bases at V and 5 bases at J, with 23 bases between. In germline, CDR1 is SGDLS, CDR2 YYNGEE. The CDR3 bases are TGTGCCAGCAGCGCACGGGGTTGGGGGGGGGCGGGGGAGACCCAGTACTTC. This sequence encodes CASSARGWGGAGETQYF.

As to this clone: Distinct nucleotide sequences in the sample also encode this CDR3. CDR3 protein: CASSFTGDSNQPQHF. CDR3 nucleotide sequence: TGTGCCAGCAGCTTCACAGGGGATAGCAATCAGCCCCAGCATTTT. The rearrangement links TRBV7-9 to TRBJ1-5; TRBD1 agrees at 7 bases. The CDR3 contains 15 residues. Trimming at V came to 3 bases and at J to 0 bases, leaving 2 bases not matched to a gene. Germline CDR1 and CDR2: SEHNR and FQNEAQ (reference sequence).

The chain links TRBV7-6 to TRBJ2-7; the match to TRBD2 covers 16 bases. Germline V gene data show CDR1 as SGHVS and CDR2 as FNYEAQ. The CDR3 spans 15 residues. Trimming at V came to 5 bases and at J to 9 bases, leaving 7 bases not matched to a gene. The CDR3 is CASSTGLAGGNGQYF. The DNA of the CDR3 is TGTGCCAGCAGCACGGGACTAGCGGGGGGGAACGGGCAGTACTTC.

The rearrangement links TRBV11-3 to TRBJ2-2; 8 bases agree with TRBD2. CDR1 is SGHNT, CDR2 YENEEA, per germline. The CDR3 spans 15 residues. Germline trimming cut 5 bases from V and 6 bases from J; bases unmatched to any gene: 8. CDR3 DNA: TGTGCCAGCAGCCTCGGGGGGGCTGAGGCCGGGGAGCTGTTTTTT. Translating it yields CASSLGGAEAGELFF.

This clone was seen once. The chain couples TRBV18 to TRBJ2-5; D might be TRBD1 (6 bases). Germline CDR1 and CDR2: KGHSH and LQKENI. The length of the CDR3 is 14 residues. Between the trimmed V and J ends, which lost 5 bases and 1 base, there was a span of 11 bases. As DNA, the CDR3 is TGTGCCAGCTCATCGACAGGCGTCCAAGAGACCCAGTACTTC. This encodes CASSSTGVQETQYF.